This T cell receptor (beta chain) came from a study of beta chain features in type 1 diabetes. Expressed TCRB transcripts were sequenced, since all the RNA that had been isolated was reverse transcribed. The repertoire was sequenced with immunoSEQ multiplex PCR; TCRdb's copy has only in-frame clones and lacks some. This sample has around 240,000 clones; about 9.3% occur once, and the top ten carry under 0.045%. The V gene's germline CDR1 is SGHRS and CDR2 YFSETQ. The CDR3 runs 16 residues. Trimming removed 1 base from V and 4 bases from J, with 15 bases in between. As to this clone: Its antigen is unknown.

A CD45RO/CCR7/CD25/CD127/CD95/CD27 panel sorted naive, central memory, regulatory and stem cell-like memory CD4+ cells. Study observations and caveats: Researchers caution that PCR might favor shorter templates, equally among patients and controls.

The receptor's source is a woman aged 18-29 years in good health. Sequencing was performed on naive CD4+ T cells from blood. This chain joins TRBV5-1 and TRBJ2-1; D unclear. CDR3 sequence (DNA): TGCGCCAGCAGCTTGATCGGGTCGGCCGGATACAATGAGCAGTTCTTC. Protein product: CASSLIGSAGYNEQFF.